The 27 T cell receptor beta chains in this list originate from one sample, sequenced in a study of cytomegalovirus exposure and HLA in healthy donors. The data were produced by immunoSEQ multiplex PCR, yet TCRdb's version contains in-frame clones alone and is incomplete. The sample has under 65,000 clones; 85% to 95% are singletons. Source material: PBMCs. The receptors shown here come from a woman aged 18-30 years in good health and CMV-seropositive.

This sequence joins TRBV30 and TRBJ1-5; a possible D gene is TRBD1 (5 bases). Trimming removed 1 base from V and 1 base from J, with 20 bases in between. The CDR3 consists of 18 residues. The germline CDR1 and CDR2 sequences are GTSNPN and SVGIG (reference sequence). The CDR3 DNA is TGTGCCTGGAGTGCTACGTCAGGGTCTTGGGCAAGCAATCAGCCCCAGCATTTT. Its translation: CAWSATSGSWASNQPQHF.

The CDR3 spells CASTRRPGGQETQYF. In DNA, the CDR3 is TGTGCCAGCACTCGCCGTCCAGGGGGCCAAGAGACCCAGTACTTC. The rearrangement links TRBV11-2 to TRBJ2-5; 7 nucleotides align to TRBD1. Germline CDR1 and CDR2: SGHAT and FQNNGV. This CDR3 has 15 residues. V trimming: 7 bases; J trimming: 1 base; junction bases outside the gene matches: 9.

J is TRBJ2-2 and V is TRBV13, with TRBD1 as a possible D gene (5 bases). V lost 7 bases to trimming and J lost 6 bases, with 18 bases between them. Germline values: CDR1 PRHDT, CDR2 FYEKMQ (reference sequence). This CDR3 region has 15 residues. The CDR3 region has the DNA TGTGCCAGCATTAGGGGTTCCCAGACGTCCGGGGAGCTGTTTTTT. This encodes CASIRGSQTSGELFF.

The chain employs TRBV7-9 and TRBJ1-3; D call uncertain. This CDR3 is built from 12 residues. Germline V gives CDR1 SEHNR, CDR2 FQNEAQ (reference sequence). Deletions cut 4 bases from V and 8 bases from J, with 9 bases between. The CDR3 DNA reads as TGTGCCAGCAGCTCGCTAGGTGACACCATATATTTT. Translation: CASSSLGDTIYF. Based on the CDR3 plus reference TRBV7-9 and TRBJ1-3, the full variable domain is DTGVSQNPRHKITKRGQNVTFRCDPISEHNRLYWYRQTLGQGPEFLTYFQNEAQLEKSRLLSDRFSAERPKGSFSTLEIQRTEQGDSAMYLCASSSLGDTIYFGEGSWLTVV.

The chain combines TRBV29-1 with TRBJ2-2; 7 bases are a match to TRBD1. V trimming: 5 bases; J trimming: 6 bases; junction bases outside the gene matches: 12. The CDR3 extends over 15 amino acids. Looked up from germline, CDR1 is SQVTM and CDR2 is ANQGSEA. The CDR3 spells CSVSRQGPNSGELFF. For the CDR3, the DNA is TGCAGCGTTTCCCGACAGGGCCCGAATTCCGGGGAGCTGTTTTTT.

The rearrangement joins TRBV5-6 to TRBJ2-7; D gene uncertain. The V end was cut by 0 bases, the J end by 1 base, with 2 bases between. Germline lookup yields CDR1 SGHDT and CDR2 YYEEEE. The CDR3 contains 12 residues. DNA for the CDR3: TGTGCCAGCAGCTTGGCTTCCTACGAGCAGTACTTC. Encoded protein: CASSLASYEQYF.

This rearrangement joins TRBV7-6 to TRBJ2-1, with a possible D match to TRBD2 (6 bases). The CDR3 runs 15 residues. The V end was cut by 1 base, the J end by 2 bases, with 9 bases between. Germline CDR1 SGHVS, CDR2 FNYEAQ. The CDR3: CASSLVGGAYNEQFF. The DNA of the CDR3 is TGTGCCAGCAGCTTAGTTGGCGGGGCCTACAATGAGCAGTTCTTC.

This chain uses TRBV13 with TRBJ2-3; possible D gene TRBD2, 5 bases. The germline gives CDR1 PRHDT, CDR2 FYEKMQ (reference sequence). Deletions cut 3 bases from V and 2 bases from J, with 15 bases between. The CDR3 is 16 amino acids. The CDR3 loop is CASSFPSGGPTDTQYF. The CDR3 DNA is TGTGCCAGCAGCTTTCCGAGTGGCGGGCCCACAGATACGCAGTATTTT. Combining the CDR3 with reference TRBV13 and TRBJ2-3 gives the whole variable domain AAGVIQSPRHLIKEKRETATLKCYPIPRHDTVYWYQQGPGQDPQFLISFYEKMQSDKGSIPDRFSAQQFSDYHSELNMSSLELGDSALYFCASSFPSGGPTDTQYFGPGTRLTVL.

The rearrangement links TRBV29-1 to TRBJ2-1, with D tentatively TRBD2 (6 bases). Per germline, CDR1 SQVTM and CDR2 ANQGSEA. CDR3 length: 14 amino acids. V lost 4 bases and J 0 bases, leaving 10 bases between the germline ends. This CDR3 is CSVAAGSSYNEQFF. The CDR3 DNA sequence: TGCAGCGTTGCCGCGGGAAGCTCCTACAATGAGCAGTTCTTC.

V and J are TRBV4-1 and TRBJ1-1; 7 nucleotides match TRBD1. The germline gives CDR1 MGHRA, CDR2 YSYEKL. This CDR3 has 19 residues. V was clipped by 1 base and J by 1 base; unmatched bases: 15. The CDR3 DNA is TGCGCCAGCAGCCAAGTGGTAGGGGGCGGCCCAAGCCGGAACACTGAAGCTTTCTTT. It translates to CASSQVVGGGPSRNTEAFF.

The sample holds one count of this clone. The chain has TRBV7-9 and TRBJ1-1; no definite D call. The CDR3 sequence is 14 residues long. Trimming left V 7 bases short and J 2 bases short, with 14 bases between. Germline CDR1 reads SEHNR; CDR2 reads FQNEAQ (reference sequence). CDR3 nucleotides: TGTGCCAGCACGCCCGGGAGCTCAAACACTGAAGCTTTCTTT. Protein product: CASTPGSSNTEAFF.

The chain joins TRBV7-2 to TRBJ2-7; D possibly corresponds to TRBD2 (6 bases). The germline CDR1 and CDR2 sequences are SGHTA and FQGNSA. The CDR3 length is 13 residues. V lost 4 bases, J lost 4 bases, and 11 bases lay in between. This CDR3 is CASSSTAGYEQYF. CDR3 in DNA: TGTGCCAGCAGCTCAACCGCGGGGTACGAGCAGTACTTC. The full variable domain, rest sourced from reference TRBV7-2 and TRBJ2-7, is GAGVSQSPSNKVTEKGKDVELRCDPISGHTALYWYRQSLGQGLEFLIYFQGNSAPDKSGLPSDRFSAERTGGSVSTLTIQRTQQEDSAVYLCASSSTAGYEQYFGPGTRLTVT.

V usage is TRBV2 and J usage is TRBJ2-3, with 7 positions matching TRBD1. With V trimmed by 5 bases and J by 2 bases, 4 bases remained unmatched. The CDR3 is 14 amino acids. CDR1 and CDR2 from the germline V gene are SNHLY and FYNNEI. The CDR3 sequence is CASSRQGATDTQYF. The CDR3 DNA reads as TGTGCCAGCAGTCGACAGGGCGCCACAGATACGCAGTATTTT.

This sequence joins TRBV5-1 and TRBJ1-2; a weak D match, TRBD1 (6 bases). V lost 4 bases and J 4 bases, leaving 14 bases between the germline ends. Looked up from germline, CDR1 is SGHRS and CDR2 is YFSETQ. The CDR3 has 14 amino acids. The CDR3 sequence: CASSASQGSYGYTF. CDR3 DNA: TGCGCCAGCAGCGCTTCACAGGGAAGCTATGGCTACACCTTC.

The rearrangement uses TRBV5-1 and TRBJ2-7; maybe TRBD2 (5 bases). This CDR3 comprises 13 residues. The V and J ends lost 5 bases and 4 bases respectively, with 13 bases between them. Germline V gene lookup returns CDR1 SGHRS and CDR2 YFSETQ. The CDR3 DNA sequence: TGCGCCAGCAGGGTGGGGAGAGGTTACGAGCAGTACTTC. It specifies CASRVGRGYEQYF. The full variable domain, in which reference TRBV5-1 and TRBJ2-7 provide the parts outside the CDR3, is KAGVTQTPRYLIKTRGQQVTLSCSPISGHRSVSWYQQTPGQGLQFLFEYFSETQRNKGNFPGRFSGRQFSNSRSEMNVSTLELGDSALYLCASRVGRGYEQYFGPGTRLTVT.

The V gene is TRBV7-9, the J gene TRBJ1-3; no clear D. The CDR3 runs to 13 residues. V was trimmed by 6 bases and J by 0 bases, leaving 6 bases between them. Germline assignment: CDR1 SEHNR and CDR2 FQNEAQ (reference sequence). The CDR3 sequence is CASRGGSGNTIYF. Here the CDR3 DNA reads TGTGCCAGCAGGGGAGGCTCTGGAAACACCATATATTTT.

V is TRBV7-9 and J is TRBJ1-5; 8 bases are a match to TRBD1. V shed 6 bases and J 6 bases; nucleotides not matched to a gene: 10. Germline V gene data show CDR1 as SEHNR and CDR2 as FQNEAQ (reference sequence). This CDR3 has 15 amino acids. Here the CDR3 DNA reads TGTGCCAGCAGGACCCCGGACAGGGCCAGTCAGCCCCAGCATTTT. Translated, it gives CASRTPDRASQPQHF.

This clone occurred once. The chain couples TRBV4-3 to TRBJ2-5, with 8 positions matching TRBD2. This CDR3 contains 15 residues. Germline V gene data show CDR1 as LGHNA and CDR2 as YSLEER. V was pared by 1 base and J by 2 bases, with 3 bases of the junction left unmatched. CDR3 residues: CASSQGAGVQETQYF. The CDR3 DNA reads TGCGCCAGCAGCCAAGGAGCGGGGGTACAAGAGACCCAGTACTTC.

The V and J genes are TRBV6-1 and TRBJ1-2; no reliable D call. V lost 3 bases to trimming and J lost 4 bases, with 15 bases between them. Germline CDR1 MNHNS, CDR2 SASEGT. This CDR3 contains 15 residues. The CDR3 is CASSERPLALYGYTF. The CDR3 DNA sequence: TGTGCCAGCAGTGAGCGGCCCCTGGCCCTCTATGGCTACACCTTC.

The chain recombines TRBV6-5 with TRBJ2-2, with 7 bases matching TRBD2. CDR3 size: 15 residues. CDR1 and CDR2 from the germline V gene are MNHEY and SVGAGI. With V trimmed by 10 bases and J by 6 bases, 14 bases remained unmatched. In nucleotides, the CDR3 is TGTGCCACCTTACTAGCGAGTCAACTTCCCGGGGAGCTGTTTTTT. It specifies CATLLASQLPGELFF.

This chain uses TRBV13 with TRBJ2-3, with no clear D. Germline values: CDR1 PRHDT, CDR2 FYEKMQ (reference sequence). This CDR3 is 16 amino acids long. V lost 3 bases and J lost 4, with 17 bases in between. The DNA of the CDR3 is TGTGCCAGCAGCTTCTTTTGGCGGATGGGTTCAGATACGCAGTATTTT. This translates into CASSFFWRMGSDTQYF.

This clone was seen once. The gene calls are TRBV27 and TRBJ1-3; no firm D call. V shed 5 bases and J shed 3 bases, with 14 bases lying between them. CDR3 length: 15 amino acids. Germline V gene sequence: CDR1 MNHEY, CDR2 SMNVEV (reference sequence). The CDR3: CASSVYSSLGNTIYF. In DNA form, the CDR3 reads TGTGCCAGCAGTGTCTACAGCAGCCTTGGAAACACCATATATTTT.

This rearrangement joins TRBV7-3 to TRBJ2-1; D may be TRBD2 (5 bases). The length of the CDR3 is 13 residues. Germline V gene sequence: CDR1 SGHTA, CDR2 FQGTGA. Trimming took 0 bases from V and 9 from J, leaving 9 bases between them. For the CDR3, the DNA is TGTGCCAGCAGCTTAACAATGGCGGGTGAGCAGTTCTTC. Translation gives CASSLTMAGEQFF.

The CDR3 sequence: CASSPPPGTGAGYTF. Here the CDR3 DNA reads TGTGCCAGCAGTCCCCCACCGGGGACAGGGGCTGGCTACACCTTC. The chain links TRBV28 to TRBJ1-2; TRBD1 aligns across 10 bases. Looked up from germline, CDR1 is MDHEN and CDR2 is SYDVKM. V lost 5 bases, J lost 7 bases, and 10 bases stayed unmatched. This CDR3 spans 15 amino acids.

V gene TRBV28 combines with J gene TRBJ1-6; D uncertain. There are 11 residues in the CDR3. Germline V gene sequence: CDR1 MDHEN, CDR2 SYDVKM. The V gene lost 4 bases and the J gene lost 8 bases, with 3 bases spanning the gap. The chain's CDR3 is CASSSYSPLHF. CDR3 nucleotides: TGTGCCAGCAGTTCTTATTCACCCCTCCACTTT.

V and J are TRBV4-1 and TRBJ1-1, with 7 positions matching TRBD1. V trimming: 3 bases; J trimming: 7 bases; junction bases outside the gene matches: 8. Germline lookup yields CDR1 MGHRA and CDR2 YSYEKL. The CDR3 runs to 14 residues. Here the CDR3 DNA reads TGCGCCAGCAGCCATACACAGGGGCGAGGTGAAGCTTTCTTT. Translating gives CASSHTQGRGEAFF.

The chain employs TRBV15 and TRBJ2-5; 10 bases are a match to TRBD1. The trim removed 1 base at V and 5 bases at J, leaving 4 bases unmatched. CDR1 is LNHNV, CDR2 YYDKDF, per germline (reference sequence). The CDR3 extends over 15 amino acids. For the CDR3, the DNA is TGTGCCACCAGCAGAGGGGACAGGGGTAGGGAGACCCAGTACTTC. Its protein product is CATSRGDRGRETQYF.